This is a list of T cell receptor beta chains from one sample in a study of blood T cell repertoires in COVID-19. Data came from immunoSEQ multiplex PCR; TCRdb stores just in-frame clones and leaves some out. This sample yields under 200,000 clones, of which roughly 83% are seen a single time; roughly 1.4% belongs to the top ten. Sequenced sample: peripheral blood. These receptors came from a human donor in a cohort sampled during active COVID-19. Both conserved end residues are part of each CDR3. The order of the fields is clone size, D gene, V gene, J gene, CDR3 DNA, CDR3 protein. The D gene is left open where the match is weak. The listing skips clone size in some rows; elsewhere it reads once, few, many or a size class.

clone_size: once
d_call: NA
v_call: TRBV7-8
j_call: TRBJ2-3
cdr3_nt: TGTGCCAGCAGCATCAACAGGGTTTTGGGCACAGATACGCAGTATTTT
cdr3_aa: CASSINRVLGTDTQYF

clone_size: NA
d_call: NA
v_call: TRBV3-1/TRBV3-2
j_call: TRBJ2-1
cdr3_nt: TGTGCCAGCAGCTTTGACTCCTCCTACAATGAGCAGTTCTTC
cdr3_aa: CASSFDSSYNEQFF

clone_size: NA
d_call: TRBD2
v_call: TRBV7-2
j_call: TRBJ2-7
cdr3_nt: TGTGCCAGCAGCCCATCCCGCGGACCGCTAGCGGAGGAGTCCTACGAGCAGTACTTC
cdr3_aa: CASSPSRGPLAEESYEQYF

clone_size: few
d_call: TRBD2
v_call: TRBV5-1
j_call: TRBJ2-7
cdr3_nt: TGCGCCAGCAGCTTGGATGGGACTATCCTCTACGAGCAGTACTTC
cdr3_aa: CASSLDGTILYEQYF

clone_size: NA
d_call: NA
v_call: TRBV14
j_call: TRBJ2-7
cdr3_nt: TGTGCCAGCAGTCCCCGGACCGTTGGGGCCGAGCAGTACTTC
cdr3_aa: CASSPRTVGAEQYF

clone_size: NA
d_call: NA
v_call: TRBV24-1
j_call: TRBJ2-3
cdr3_nt: TGTGCCACCAGTGAGGGTCGGGGGGCTAGCACAGATACGCAGTATTTT
cdr3_aa: CATSEGRGASTDTQYF

clone_size: NA
d_call: TRBD2
v_call: TRBV6-2/TRBV6-3
j_call: TRBJ2-3
cdr3_nt: TGTGCCAGCAGTTACCGGGGGGGCGGGTATACGCAGTATTTT
cdr3_aa: CASSYRGGGYTQYF

clone_size: NA
d_call: NA
v_call: TRBV11-3
j_call: TRBJ2-2
cdr3_nt: TGTGCCAGCAGCCCCAATACCGGGGAGCTGTTTTTT
cdr3_aa: CASSPNTGELFF

clone_size: NA
d_call: NA
v_call: TRBV19
j_call: TRBJ1-4
cdr3_nt: TGTGCCAGTAGTCGTTTAGGGGGTGGCGAAAAACTGTTTTTT
cdr3_aa: CASSRLGGGEKLFF

clone_size: once
d_call: NA
v_call: TRBV4-3
j_call: TRBJ2-7
cdr3_nt: TGCGCCAGCAGCCAAGATATCAGGTCACCTCGCTACGAGCAGTACTTC
cdr3_aa: CASSQDIRSPRYEQYF

clone_size: NA
d_call: TRBD2
v_call: TRBV10-3
j_call: TRBJ2-2
cdr3_nt: TGTGCCATCAGTGGCGGGGGGCGGACAATAAACACCGGGGAGCTGTTTTTT
cdr3_aa: CAISGGGRTINTGELFF

clone_size: once
d_call: NA
v_call: TRBV12-5
j_call: TRBJ2-1
cdr3_nt: TGTGCTAGTGGTTTGGTAAGCGGCACCCAGGATGAGCAGTTCTTC
cdr3_aa: CASGLVSGTQDEQFF

clone_size: NA
d_call: TRBD1
v_call: TRBV19
j_call: TRBJ1-4
cdr3_nt: TGTGCCAGTAGTATCGGACAGGGACTAAATGAAAAACTGTTTTTT
cdr3_aa: CASSIGQGLNEKLFF

clone_size: NA
d_call: TRBD2
v_call: TRBV9
j_call: TRBJ2-3
cdr3_nt: TGTGCCAGCAGCGTAGTTTTAGCGGGGGAAGGAACAGATACGCAGTATTTT
cdr3_aa: CASSVVLAGEGTDTQYF

clone_size: NA
d_call: TRBD2
v_call: TRBV11-2
j_call: TRBJ2-5
cdr3_nt: TGTGCCAGCAGCTTCCCACTAGCGGGAGGGGAGACCCAGTACTTC
cdr3_aa: CASSFPLAGGETQYF

clone_size: NA
d_call: NA
v_call: TRBV27
j_call: TRBJ2-5
cdr3_nt: TGTGCCAGCAGTTACGGCCATAGAGGGGAGACCCAGTACTTC
cdr3_aa: CASSYGHRGETQYF

clone_size: NA
d_call: NA
v_call: TRBV19
j_call: TRBJ1-1
cdr3_nt: TGTGCCAGTAGTATTCGGCAGATAGACATGAACACTGAAGCTTTCTTT
cdr3_aa: CASSIRQIDMNTEAFF

clone_size: NA
d_call: TRBD2
v_call: TRBV19
j_call: TRBJ2-1
cdr3_nt: TGTGCCAGTACCTCGGGACTAGTGACCTCCTACAATGAGCAGTTCTTC
cdr3_aa: CASTSGLVTSYNEQFF

clone_size: NA
d_call: NA
v_call: TRBV18
j_call: TRBJ1-4
cdr3_nt: TGTGCCAGCTCACCACCAGCAGGGGTAGGGGAAAAACTGTTTTTT
cdr3_aa: CASSPPAGVGEKLFF

clone_size: few
d_call: TRBD2
v_call: TRBV28
j_call: TRBJ2-7
cdr3_nt: TGTGCCAGCAGTTTAAGCGGGGCACGACGAGCGGGGCAGTACTTC
cdr3_aa: CASSLSGARRAGQYF

clone_size: once
d_call: TRBD2
v_call: TRBV9
j_call: TRBJ2-2
cdr3_nt: TGTGCCTGCAGGGTTGGCGGGGGGGGCGGGGGGAACACCGGGGAGCTGTTTTTT
cdr3_aa: CACRVGGGGGGNTGELFF

clone_size: NA
d_call: NA
v_call: TRBV7-6
j_call: TRBJ2-1
cdr3_nt: TGTGCCAGCAGCTCCAGGTCAACTGAGCAGTTCTTC
cdr3_aa: CASSSRSTEQFF

clone_size: NA
d_call: NA
v_call: TRBV4-3
j_call: TRBJ2-1
cdr3_nt: TGCGCCAGCAGCCAAGATGCGGGGGCGACGGTCTTC
cdr3_aa: CASSQDAGATVF

clone_size: few
d_call: TRBD2
v_call: TRBV9
j_call: TRBJ2-1
cdr3_nt: TGTGCCAGCAGCGTAGACGTAGCGGGGGGAGGTAATGAGCAGTTCTTC
cdr3_aa: CASSVDVAGGGNEQFF

clone_size: NA
d_call: TRBD2
v_call: TRBV6-4
j_call: TRBJ2-1
cdr3_nt: TGTGCCAGCAGTGACTCTGGCGGGGGGGCCGATGAGCAGTTCTTC
cdr3_aa: CASSDSGGGADEQFF

clone_size: NA
d_call: NA
v_call: TRBV28
j_call: TRBJ2-2
cdr3_nt: TGTGCCAGCAGTTTACAGGGGGGCACCGGGGAGCTGTTTTTT
cdr3_aa: CASSLQGGTGELFF

clone_size: NA
d_call: NA
v_call: TRBV27
j_call: TRBJ1-6
cdr3_nt: TGTGCCAGCTATAAACTCGGACAGAGCTCCTATAATTCACCCCTCCACTTT
cdr3_aa: CASYKLGQSSYNSPLHF